Each of the 31 T cell receptor beta chains below was sequenced from the same sample in a study of T cell responses to AZD1222 COVID-19 vaccine. The assay was immunoSEQ multiplex PCR, and TCRdb's table has in-frame clones only and misses some. The sample records some 120,000 clones, approximately 90% being singletons. The sequenced sample was peripheral blood, obtained on day 0 of AZD1222 vaccination. The origin of the receptors is an adult in good health.

The CDR3 region is CSASLRGRDGYTF. The CDR3 nucleotides read TGCAGTGCTAGTCTGAGGGGGCGAGATGGCTACACCTTC. The V call is TRBV20-1, the J call TRBJ1-2, with TRBD1 identical over 7 bases. The length of the CDR3 is 13 residues. Germline V gene data show CDR1 as DFQATT and CDR2 as SNEGSKA (reference sequence). Trimming took 3 bases from V and 6 from J; bases not matched to a gene: 7.

The chain employs TRBV19 and TRBJ2-1, with 9 nucleotides matching TRBD1. The junction had 13 bases not matched to a gene; V was cut back by 6 bases and J by 10 bases. This CDR3 spans 15 amino acids. Germline V gene data show CDR1 as LNHDA and CDR2 as SQIVND (reference sequence). This chain's CDR3 is CASRDSGQGLLEQFF. The CDR3 DNA reads TGTGCCAGTAGGGATTCCGGACAGGGGCTTCTGGAGCAGTTCTTC.

The genes are TRBV7-9 and TRBJ2-3; 7 bases fit TRBD2. The CDR3 consists of 15 residues. Germline V gene data show CDR1 as SEHNR and CDR2 as FQNEAQ (reference sequence). Trimming took 5 bases from V and 2 from J; bases not matched to a gene: 7. Written as DNA, the CDR3 is TGTGCCAGCAGCCACGGGGGGTTGGTCACAGATACGCAGTATTTT. The encoded protein is CASSHGGLVTDTQYF.

This chain uses TRBV7-8 with TRBJ1-5; D is unresolved. CDR1 is SGHVS, CDR2 FQNEAQ, per germline. V lost 4 bases, J lost 7 bases, and 11 bases lay in between. CDR3 length: 13 amino acids. This CDR3 is CASSYLEEQPQHF. In DNA, the CDR3 is TGTGCCAGCAGCTACCTCGAAGAGCAGCCCCAGCATTTT.

The chain carries TRBV7-2 and TRBJ1-1; tentative D call: TRBD1 (6 bases). Trimming removed 1 base at V and 3 bases at J, with 9 bases between. Germline V gives CDR1 SGHTA, CDR2 FQGNSA. This CDR3 contains 14 residues. CDR3 loop: CASSLVAGDTEAFF. The DNA of the CDR3 is TGTGCCAGCAGCTTAGTTGCAGGGGACACTGAAGCTTTCTTT.

This chain joins TRBV2 and TRBJ2-5; 12 positions match TRBD2. Germline V gene sequence: CDR1 SNHLY, CDR2 FYNNEI. The CDR3 loop spans 15 amino acids. V was pared by 6 bases and J by 4 bases, with 6 bases of the junction left unmatched. The CDR3 protein is CASRETSGGRETQYF. The CDR3, as DNA: TGTGCCAGCAGGGAGACTAGCGGGGGAAGAGAGACCCAGTACTTC.

The chain recombines TRBV6-1 with TRBJ2-1; no clear D gene. The germline V and J ends were trimmed by 3 bases and 5 bases, with 8 bases remaining between them. The length of the CDR3 is 13 residues. CDR1 and CDR2 from the germline V gene are MNHNS and SASEGT. The CDR3 sequence is CASSDGTNNEQFF. The CDR3 bases are TGTGCCAGCAGTGATGGAACTAACAATGAGCAGTTCTTC.

The rearrangement links TRBV6-5 to TRBJ1-2; perhaps TRBD1 as D (6 bases). Germline V gives CDR1 MNHEY, CDR2 SVGAGI. V was clipped by 4 bases and J by 8 bases, with 14 bases between them. There are 13 residues in the CDR3. In DNA form, the CDR3 reads TGTGCCAGCAGTTCAGTGGCGGGGGCGGGCTACACCTTC. It yields the protein CASSSVAGAGYTF.

CDR3 sequence reads: CASSQGAGLSGNTIYF. The CDR3 DNA follows: TGCGCCAGCAGCCAAGGAGCAGGCCTCTCTGGAAACACCATATATTTT. The chain employs TRBV4-1 and TRBJ1-3, with D uncertain. CDR1 is MGHRA, CDR2 YSYEKL, per germline. The CDR3 contains 16 residues. Trimming shortened V by 1 base and J by 0 bases, and 10 bases separated the two germline ends.

DNA for the CDR3: TGTGCCAGCAGTTACGTACAGGGTCGGGTCACTGAAGCTTTCTTT. This sequence encodes CASSYVQGRVTEAFF. This chain links TRBV6-5 with TRBJ1-1; TRBD1 is a possible D gene (6 bases). V was shortened by 2 bases and J by 4 bases, with 14 bases between the two germline ends. This CDR3 contains 15 residues. The germline gives CDR1 MNHEY, CDR2 SVGAGI.

The genes are TRBV7-9 and TRBJ2-3; D not resolved. V dropped 3 bases and J dropped 2 bases, with 9 bases sitting between them. This CDR3 spans 14 amino acids. Germline V gene sequence: CDR1 SEHNR, CDR2 FQNEAQ (reference sequence). CDR3 coding DNA: TGTGCCAGCAGCTTCGGTGGGGTCACAGATACGCAGTATTTT. This gives the protein CASSFGGVTDTQYF.

The chain employs TRBV11-2 and TRBJ1-2; the D is unclear. Trimming left V 1 base short and J 8 bases short, with 17 bases between. The CDR3 sequence is 15 residues long. CDR1 is SGHAT and CDR2 is FQNNGV in the germline V gene. The CDR3 region has the DNA TGTGCCAGCAGCTTAGGAGGCGGATACTTAGACGGCTACACCTTC. It translates to CASSLGGGYLDGYTF. The full variable domain, its missing parts supplied by reference TRBV11-2 and TRBJ1-2, is EAGVAQSPRYKIIEKRQSVAFWCNPISGHATLYWYQQILGQGPKLLIQFQNNGVVDDSQLPKDRFSAERLKGVDSTLKIQPAKLEDSAVYLCASSLGGGYLDGYTFGSGTRLTVV.

The chain recombines TRBV24-1 with TRBJ1-5; possibly TRBD1 for D (6 bases). Germline-derived CDR1 and CDR2 are KGHDR and SFDVKD. CDR3 size: 15 residues. V dropped 6 bases and J dropped 5 bases, with 16 bases sitting between them. CDR3 nucleotides: TGTGCCACCAGTCGACAGGAATATTGGGATCAGCCCCAGCATTTT. This encodes CATSRQEYWDQPQHF.

Written as DNA, the CDR3 is TGTGCCACCAGCAGAGGTGTGGCGATGAACACTGAAGCTTTCTTT. Translation: CATSRGVAMNTEAFF. The chain employs TRBV15 and TRBJ1-1; D gene ambiguous. This CDR3 contains 15 residues. V was clipped by 1 base and J by 0 bases, with 9 bases between them. Germline V gene data show CDR1 as LNHNV and CDR2 as YYDKDF (reference sequence).

The gene calls are TRBV18 and TRBJ1-5, with D uncertain. Germline CDR1 is KGHSH and CDR2 is LQKENI. V shed 2 bases and J shed 0 bases, with 14 bases lying between them. The CDR3 is 17 amino acids. This CDR3 reads CASSPNTAIYSNQPQHF. The DNA for the CDR3 is TGTGCCAGCTCACCAAACACAGCCATTTATAGCAATCAGCCCCAGCATTTT.

This chain uses TRBV7-2 with TRBJ1-6; the match to TRBD1 covers 9 bases. V lost 1 base and J lost 9; bases outside the gene matches: 4. There are 15 residues in the CDR3. CDR1 is SGHTA and CDR2 is FQGNSA in the germline V gene. The CDR3 coding sequence is TGTGCCAGCAGCTTAGGGGGGACAGGGCGTTCACCCCTCCACTTT. Translated, it gives CASSLGGTGRSPLHF.

This rearrangement joins TRBV7-8 to TRBJ2-7; D ambiguous. CDR1 and CDR2 from the germline V gene are SGHVS and FQNEAQ. The CDR3 length is 13 residues. V lost 3 bases, J lost 1 base, and 7 bases lay in between. CDR3 sequence reads: CASSLGFSYEQYF. DNA for the CDR3: TGTGCCAGCAGCTTGGGGTTTTCCTACGAGCAGTACTTC.

V is TRBV12-3 or TRBV12-4 and J is TRBJ1-5; D is ambiguous. V shed 4 bases and J shed 9 bases, with 7 bases lying between them. The CDR3 sequence is 11 residues long. The CDR3 region has the DNA TGTGCCAGCAGTTCCTCCGGGCCCCAGCATTTT. This codes for CASSSSGPQHF.

This chain links TRBV19 with TRBJ1-1; 12 bases line up with TRBD1. This CDR3 spans 14 amino acids. The V gene's germline CDR1 is LNHDA and CDR2 SQIVND (reference sequence). Germline trimming cut 4 bases from V and 7 bases from J; bases unmatched to any gene: 4. As DNA, the CDR3 is TGTGCCAGTAGTAGGGACAGGGGGCTGGTTGAAGCTTTCTTT. Translation gives CASSRDRGLVEAFF. The full variable domain, its missing parts supplied by reference TRBV19 and TRBJ1-1, is DGGITQSPKYLFRKEGQNVTLSCEQNLNHDAMYWYRQDPGQGLRLIYYSQIVNDFQKGDIAEGYSVSREKKESFPLTVTSAQKNPTAFYLCASSRDRGLVEAFFGQGTRLTVV.

The chain uses TRBV12-5 and TRBJ1-6; D call uncertain. The V end lost 5 bases, the J end lost 7 bases, and 12 bases lay between the germline ends. CDR3 size: 14 residues. Per germline, CDR1 LGHNT and CDR2 FRNRAP. CDR3 sequence (DNA): TGTGCTAGTGGTACGGGGATGGGGAATTCACCCCTCCACTTT. It encodes CASGTGMGNSPLHF. Full variable domain (outside the CDR3, taken from reference TRBV12-5 and TRBJ1-6): DARVTQTPRHKVTEMGQEVTMRCQPILGHNTVFWYRQTMMQGLELLAYFRNRAPLDDSGMPKDRFSAEMPDATLATLKIQPSEPRDSAVYFCASGTGMGNSPLHFGNGTRLTVT.

This sequence joins TRBV7-9 and TRBJ2-3; D ambiguous. The V end was cut by 6 bases, the J end by 3 bases, with 10 bases between. The germline V gene has CDR1 SEHNR and CDR2 FQNEAQ (reference sequence). The CDR3 length is 13 residues. CDR3 region: CASSPIRTDTQYF. Written as DNA, the CDR3 is TGTGCCAGCAGTCCCATCAGGACAGATACGCAGTATTTT. The full variable domain, its missing parts supplied by reference TRBV7-9 and TRBJ2-3, is DTGVSQNPRHKITKRGQNVTFRCDPISEHNRLYWYRQTLGQGPEFLTYFQNEAQLEKSRLLSDRFSAERPKGSFSTLEIQRTEQGDSAMYLCASSPIRTDTQYFGPGTRLTVL.

The V gene is TRBV10-3, the J gene TRBJ1-1; TRBD1 matches at 7 bases. CDR3 length: 14 residues. V lost 4 bases, J lost 0 bases, and 2 bases stayed unmatched. CDR1 and CDR2 from the germline V gene are ENHRY and SYGVKD. The DNA of the CDR3 is TGTGCCATCAGTGCGGGACAGATGAACACTGAAGCTTTCTTT. Encoded protein: CAISAGQMNTEAFF.

This chain joins TRBV7-2 and TRBJ1-4; no clear D gene. Germline CDR1 reads SGHTA; CDR2 reads FQGNSA. This CDR3 is 15 amino acids long. Trimming stripped 1 base from V and 5 bases from J, with 11 bases between. CDR3 sequence: CASSLVQGSNEKLFF. Written as DNA, the CDR3 is TGTGCCAGCAGCTTAGTACAAGGGAGCAATGAAAAACTGTTTTTT. Using reference TRBV7-2 and TRBJ1-4 for the parts outside the CDR3, the full variable domain is GAGVSQSPSNKVTEKGKDVELRCDPISGHTALYWYRQSLGQGLEFLIYFQGNSAPDKSGLPSDRFSAERTGGSVSTLTIQRTQQEDSAVYLCASSLVQGSNEKLFFGSGTQLSVL.

This clone is labeled as medium-sized. The chain carries TRBV7-6 and TRBJ1-4; TRBD1 agrees at 7 bases. Germline CDR1 is SGHVS and CDR2 is FNYEAQ. V dropped 0 bases and J dropped 3; count of bases not matched to a gene: 10. The CDR3 contains 18 residues. DNA of the CDR3: TGTGCCAGCAGCTTAGCCCGACCGTCCAGGGGGGCTAATGAAAAACTGTTTTTT. Its protein is CASSLARPSRGANEKLFF.

The rearrangement uses TRBV9 and TRBJ2-1, with a tentative D call TRBD1 (7 bases). This CDR3 region has 15 residues. The V end lost 0 bases, the J end lost 5 bases, and 12 bases lay between the germline ends. In germline, CDR1 is SGDLS, CDR2 YYNGEE. The CDR3 region has the DNA TGTGCCAGCAGCGTAGGCGGGACAGCCCACAATGAGCAGTTCTTC. It encodes CASSVGGTAHNEQFF.

The chain employs TRBV19 and TRBJ2-3; 7 nucleotides agree with TRBD1. This CDR3 region has 14 residues. V was clipped by 7 bases and J by 8 bases; unmatched bases: 12. Per germline, CDR1 LNHDA and CDR2 SQIVND (reference sequence). CDR3 coding DNA: TGTGCCAGTACCGCCGCCACAGGGGCTGGTACGCAGTATTTT. Translating gives CASTAATGAGTQYF.

The chain is built from TRBV4-3 and TRBJ2-1; 7 bases match TRBD2. Trimming removed 4 bases from V and 5 bases from J; junction bases left unmatched: 8. Germline loops: CDR1 LGHNA, CDR2 YSLEER. CDR3 length: 15 amino acids. The chain's CDR3 is CASSLLADTNNEQFF. CDR3 nucleotide sequence: TGCGCCAGCAGCCTCCTAGCGGATACTAACAATGAGCAGTTCTTC.

This rearrangement joins TRBV12-3 or TRBV12-4 to TRBJ1-2; D is uncertain. The CDR3 covers 12 residues. V shed 8 bases and J shed 4 bases, with 11 bases lying between them. The CDR3 sequence is CASCTLGYGYTF. The DNA for the CDR3 is TGTGCCAGCTGTACCTTGGGCTATGGCTACACCTTC.

The V and J genes are TRBV7-2 and TRBJ2-3; 7 bases fit TRBD2. The length of the CDR3 is 19 residues. The germline V gene has CDR1 SGHTA and CDR2 FQGNSA. J gave up 0 bases and V 1 base, and 13 bases lay outside the gene matches. The CDR3 DNA reads TGTGCCAGCAGCTTAGATACGGTGCGGCGGGGGACTAGCACAGATACGCAGTATTTT. This gives the protein CASSLDTVRRGTSTDTQYF.

This clone was observed a single time. This chain links TRBV6-1 with TRBJ2-7, with no clear D. Trimming removed 3 bases from V and 7 bases from J, with 13 bases in between. CDR1 is MNHNS, CDR2 SASEGT, per germline. The CDR3 spans 13 residues. The CDR3 DNA sequence: TGTGCCAGCAGTGAGGCCTCGAGGTGGGAGCAGTACTTC. Translated: CASSEASRWEQYF.

This sequence joins TRBV9 and TRBJ2-3, with 12 nucleotides matching TRBD2. Germline V gives CDR1 SGDLS, CDR2 YYNGEE. V gave up 3 bases and J gave up 0 bases; unmatched junction bases: 14. The CDR3 is 20 residues long. Here the CDR3 reads CASSAPVNLAGGPSTDTQYF. The CDR3 region has the DNA TGTGCCAGCAGCGCCCCAGTGAATCTAGCGGGGGGGCCGAGCACAGATACGCAGTATTTT. The variable domain in full, with the rest retrieved from reference TRBV9 and TRBJ2-3, is DSGVTQTPKHLITATGQRVTLRCSPRSGDLSVYWYQQSLDQGLQFLIQYYNGEERAKGNILERFSAQQFPDLHSELNLSSLELGDSALYFCASSAPVNLAGGPSTDTQYFGPGTRLTVL.